The sequence of this T cell receptor (beta chain) was determined in a study of T-cell reconstitution after alpha-beta-depleted transplantation in children. This clonotype was found a few times. Its specificity is unknown. General study findings and limits: There were reportedly several hundred expanded graft clones from which alpha-beta T cells came about two months after transplant.

This CDR3 has 16 residues. Trimming cost V 2 bases and J 0 bases; bases outside gene matches: 4. CDR1 is SGHTA and CDR2 is FQGTGA in the germline V gene. Researchers prepared the TCRbeta library using unique molecular identifiers, the study reports. TCRdb passed the PCR reads through MiXCR, listing each CDR3 protein once. The sample records about 900,000 distinct CDR3 sequences, about 29% being singletons. This chain links TRBV7-3 with TRBJ2-3, with 8 bases lining up with TRBD1. The receptor comes from a boy under two years old who had a stem cell transplant for SCID, so the T cells may come from the graft donor. The specimen comprised PBMCs, mostly from graft donor cells, sampled 360 days after TCRalphabeta/CD19-depleted stem cell transplant. The CDR3 loop reads CASSLGTGYSTDTQYF. DNA of the CDR3: TGTGCCAGCAGCTTAGGGACAGGTTATAGCACAGATACGCAGTATTTT.